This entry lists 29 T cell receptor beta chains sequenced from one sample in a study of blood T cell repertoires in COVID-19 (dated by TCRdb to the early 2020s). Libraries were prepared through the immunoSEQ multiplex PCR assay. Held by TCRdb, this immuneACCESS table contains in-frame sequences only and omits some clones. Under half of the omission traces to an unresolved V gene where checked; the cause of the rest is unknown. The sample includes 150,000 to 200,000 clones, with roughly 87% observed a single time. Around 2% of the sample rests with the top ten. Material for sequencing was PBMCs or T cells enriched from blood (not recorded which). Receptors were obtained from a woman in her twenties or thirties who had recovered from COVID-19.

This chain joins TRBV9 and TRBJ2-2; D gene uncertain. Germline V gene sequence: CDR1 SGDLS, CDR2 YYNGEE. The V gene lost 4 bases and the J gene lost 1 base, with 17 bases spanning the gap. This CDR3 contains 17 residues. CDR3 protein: CASSPPSWQVNTGELFF. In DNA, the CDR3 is TGTGCCAGCAGCCCCCCCTCGTGGCAGGTGAACACCGGGGAGCTGTTTTTT.

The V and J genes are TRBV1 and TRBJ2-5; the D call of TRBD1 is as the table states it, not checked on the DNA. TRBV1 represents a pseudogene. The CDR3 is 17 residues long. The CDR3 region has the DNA TGCACCAGCAGCCACAGTGGTATCAGGGGGCCCACGGAGACCCAGTACTTC. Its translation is CTSSHSGIRGPTETQYF.

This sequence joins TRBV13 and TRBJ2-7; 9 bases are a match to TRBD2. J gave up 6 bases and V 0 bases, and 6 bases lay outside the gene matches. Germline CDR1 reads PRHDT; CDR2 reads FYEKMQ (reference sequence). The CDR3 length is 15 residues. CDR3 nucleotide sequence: TGTGCCAGCAGCTTAGGCGGCGGGAGGGCCGGCGAGCAGTACTTC. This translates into CASSLGGGRAGEQYF.

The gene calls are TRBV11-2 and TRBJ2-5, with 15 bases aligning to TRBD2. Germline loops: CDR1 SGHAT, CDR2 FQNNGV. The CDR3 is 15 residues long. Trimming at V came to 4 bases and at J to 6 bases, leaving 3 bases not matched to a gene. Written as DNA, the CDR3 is TGTGCCAGCAGCTGGACTAGCGGGGGGGTGAAGACCCAGTACTTC. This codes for CASSWTSGGVKTQYF.

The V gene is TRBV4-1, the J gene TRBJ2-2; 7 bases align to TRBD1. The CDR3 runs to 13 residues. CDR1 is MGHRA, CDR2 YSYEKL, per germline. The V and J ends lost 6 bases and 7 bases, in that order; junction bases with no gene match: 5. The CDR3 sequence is CASSPGTVGELFF. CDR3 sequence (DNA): TGCGCCAGCAGTCCCGGGACAGTCGGGGAGCTGTTTTTT.

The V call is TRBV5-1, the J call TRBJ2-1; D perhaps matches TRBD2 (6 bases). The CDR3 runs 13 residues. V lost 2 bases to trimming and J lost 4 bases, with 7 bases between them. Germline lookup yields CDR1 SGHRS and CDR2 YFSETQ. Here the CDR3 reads CASSFGTYNEQFF. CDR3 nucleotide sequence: TGCGCCAGCAGCTTTGGGACTTACAATGAGCAGTTCTTC. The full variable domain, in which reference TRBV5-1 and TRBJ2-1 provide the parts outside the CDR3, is KAGVTQTPRYLIKTRGQQVTLSCSPISGHRSVSWYQQTPGQGLQFLFEYFSETQRNKGNFPGRFSGRQFSNSRSEMNVSTLELGDSALYLCASSFGTYNEQFFGPGTRLTVL.

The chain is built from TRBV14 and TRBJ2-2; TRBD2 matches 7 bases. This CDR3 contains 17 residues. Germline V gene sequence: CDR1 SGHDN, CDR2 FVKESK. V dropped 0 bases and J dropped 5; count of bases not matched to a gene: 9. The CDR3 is CASSQDIASGTTGELFF. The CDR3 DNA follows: TGTGCCAGCAGCCAAGATATTGCTAGCGGAACGACCGGGGAGCTGTTTTTT.

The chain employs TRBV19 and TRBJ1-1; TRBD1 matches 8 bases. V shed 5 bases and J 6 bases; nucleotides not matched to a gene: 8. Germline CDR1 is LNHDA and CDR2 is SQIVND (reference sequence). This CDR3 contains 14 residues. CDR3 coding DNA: TGTGCCAGTAGTTGGACAGGGAAGGATTCTGAAGCTTTCTTT. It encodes CASSWTGKDSEAFF.

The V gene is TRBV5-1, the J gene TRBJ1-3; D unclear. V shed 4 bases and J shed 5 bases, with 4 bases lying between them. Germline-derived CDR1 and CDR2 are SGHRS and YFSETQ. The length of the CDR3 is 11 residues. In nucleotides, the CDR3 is TGCGCCAGCAGCCAAAGAAACACCATATATTTT. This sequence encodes CASSQRNTIYF. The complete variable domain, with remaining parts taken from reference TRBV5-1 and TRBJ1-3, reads KAGVTQTPRYLIKTRGQQVTLSCSPISGHRSVSWYQQTPGQGLQFLFEYFSETQRNKGNFPGRFSGRQFSNSRSEMNVSTLELGDSALYLCASSQRNTIYFGEGSWLTVV.

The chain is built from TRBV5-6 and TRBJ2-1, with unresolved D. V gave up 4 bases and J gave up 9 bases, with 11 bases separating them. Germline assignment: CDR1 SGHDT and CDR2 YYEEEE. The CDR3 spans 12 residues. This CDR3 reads CASSPGDGEQFF. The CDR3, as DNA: TGTGCCAGCAGCCCGGGTGATGGTGAGCAGTTCTTC.

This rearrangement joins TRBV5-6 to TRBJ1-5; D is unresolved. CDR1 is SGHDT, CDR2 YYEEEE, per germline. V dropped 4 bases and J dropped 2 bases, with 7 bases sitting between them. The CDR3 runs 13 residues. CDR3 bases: TGTGCCAGCAGCCGACGGGGCAATCAGCCCCAGCATTTT. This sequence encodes CASSRRGNQPQHF.

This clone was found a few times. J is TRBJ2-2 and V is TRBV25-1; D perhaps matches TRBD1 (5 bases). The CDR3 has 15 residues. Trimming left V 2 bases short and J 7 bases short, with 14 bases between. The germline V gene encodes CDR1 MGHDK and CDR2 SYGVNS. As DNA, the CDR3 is TGTGCCAGCAGTGAAGGTTGGCAGGGCGGCGGGGAGCTGTTTTTT. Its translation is CASSEGWQGGGELFF.

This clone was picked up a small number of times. CDR3 region: CASSLSEGAGYGYTF. The CDR3 bases are TGTGCCAGCAGCTTATCCGAGGGGGCTGGCTATGGCTACACCTTC. The V and J genes are TRBV7-3 and TRBJ1-2; 7 bases are shared with TRBD1. CDR1 is SGHTA and CDR2 is FQGTGA in the germline V gene. Unmatched junction bases numbered 7, after V lost 2 bases and J lost 4 bases. This CDR3 has 15 amino acids.

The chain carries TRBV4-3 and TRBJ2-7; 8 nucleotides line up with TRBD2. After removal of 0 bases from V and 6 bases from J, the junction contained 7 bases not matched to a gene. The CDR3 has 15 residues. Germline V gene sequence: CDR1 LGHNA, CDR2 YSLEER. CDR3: CASSQDHQREREQYF. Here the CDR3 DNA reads TGCGCCAGCAGCCAAGATCATCAGCGGGAGCGCGAGCAGTACTTC.

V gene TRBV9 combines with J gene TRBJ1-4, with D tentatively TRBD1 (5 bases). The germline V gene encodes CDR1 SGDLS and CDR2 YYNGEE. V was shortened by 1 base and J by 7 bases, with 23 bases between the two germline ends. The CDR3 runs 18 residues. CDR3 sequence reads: CASSVSKEGNGVPEKLFF. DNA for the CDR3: TGTGCCAGCAGCGTAAGCAAGGAGGGGAACGGGGTCCCTGAAAAACTGTTTTTT.

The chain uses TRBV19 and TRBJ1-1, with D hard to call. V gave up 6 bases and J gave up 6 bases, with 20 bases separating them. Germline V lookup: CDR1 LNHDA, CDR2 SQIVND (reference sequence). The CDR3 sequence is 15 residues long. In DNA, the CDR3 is TGTGCCAGTAGGGAGGTATTGCCTCCCGCCCCTGAAGCTTTCTTT. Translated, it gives CASREVLPPAPEAFF. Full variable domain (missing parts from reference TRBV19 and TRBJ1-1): DGGITQSPKYLFRKEGQNVTLSCEQNLNHDAMYWYRQDPGQGLRLIYYSQIVNDFQKGDIAEGYSVSREKKESFPLTVTSAQKNPTAFYLCASREVLPPAPEAFFGQGTRLTVV.

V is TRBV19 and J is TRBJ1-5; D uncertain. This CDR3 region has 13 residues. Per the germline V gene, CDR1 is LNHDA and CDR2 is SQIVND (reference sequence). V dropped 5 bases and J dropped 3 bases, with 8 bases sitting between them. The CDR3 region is CASSVNNNQPQHF. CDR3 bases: TGTGCCAGTAGTGTTAACAACAATCAGCCCCAGCATTTT.

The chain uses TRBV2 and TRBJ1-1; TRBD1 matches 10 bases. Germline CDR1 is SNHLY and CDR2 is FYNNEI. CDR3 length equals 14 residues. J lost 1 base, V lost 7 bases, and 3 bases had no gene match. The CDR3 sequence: CASMTGGRNTEAFF. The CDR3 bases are TGTGCCAGCATGACAGGGGGCAGGAACACTGAAGCTTTCTTT.

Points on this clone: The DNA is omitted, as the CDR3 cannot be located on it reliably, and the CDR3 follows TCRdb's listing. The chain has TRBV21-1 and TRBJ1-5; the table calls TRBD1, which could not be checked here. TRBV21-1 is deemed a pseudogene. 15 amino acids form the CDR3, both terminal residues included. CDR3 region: CASSKAYICHQPQHF.

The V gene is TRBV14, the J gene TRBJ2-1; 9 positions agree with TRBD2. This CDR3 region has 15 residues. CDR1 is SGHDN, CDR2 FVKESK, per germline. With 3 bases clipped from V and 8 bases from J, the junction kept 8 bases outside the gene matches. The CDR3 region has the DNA TGTGCCAGCAGCCATATGGGGACTAGCAAAGATGAGCAGTTCTTC. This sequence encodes CASSHMGTSKDEQFF.

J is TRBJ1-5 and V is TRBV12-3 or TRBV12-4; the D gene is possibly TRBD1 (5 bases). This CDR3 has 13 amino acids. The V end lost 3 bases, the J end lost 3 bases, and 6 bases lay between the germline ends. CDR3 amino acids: CASSLTVNQPQHF. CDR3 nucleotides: TGTGCCAGCAGTTTGACAGTCAATCAGCCCCAGCATTTT.

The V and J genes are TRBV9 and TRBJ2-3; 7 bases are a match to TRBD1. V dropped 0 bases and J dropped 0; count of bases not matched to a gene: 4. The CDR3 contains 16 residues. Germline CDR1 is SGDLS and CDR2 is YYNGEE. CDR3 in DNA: TGTGCCAGCAGCGTAGGAGGGACAGTTAGCACAGATACGCAGTATTTT. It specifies CASSVGGTVSTDTQYF.

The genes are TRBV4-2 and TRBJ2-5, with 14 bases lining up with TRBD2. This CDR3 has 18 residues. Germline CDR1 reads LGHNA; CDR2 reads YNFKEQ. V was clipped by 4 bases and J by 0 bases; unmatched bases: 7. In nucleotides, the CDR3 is TGTGCCAGCAGCCGGGGACTAGCGGGAGCCGCGTACCAAGAGACCCAGTACTTC. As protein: CASSRGLAGAAYQETQYF.

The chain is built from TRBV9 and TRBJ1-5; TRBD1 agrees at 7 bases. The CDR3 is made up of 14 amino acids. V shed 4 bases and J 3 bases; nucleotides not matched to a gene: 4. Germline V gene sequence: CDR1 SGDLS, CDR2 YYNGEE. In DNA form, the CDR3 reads TGTGCCAGCAGCCCGGGGACAGACAATCAGCCCCAGCATTTT. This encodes CASSPGTDNQPQHF. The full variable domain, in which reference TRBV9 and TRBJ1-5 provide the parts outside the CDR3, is DSGVTQTPKHLITATGQRVTLRCSPRSGDLSVYWYQQSLDQGLQFLIQYYNGEERAKGNILERFSAQQFPDLHSELNLSSLELGDSALYFCASSPGTDNQPQHFGDGTRLSIL.

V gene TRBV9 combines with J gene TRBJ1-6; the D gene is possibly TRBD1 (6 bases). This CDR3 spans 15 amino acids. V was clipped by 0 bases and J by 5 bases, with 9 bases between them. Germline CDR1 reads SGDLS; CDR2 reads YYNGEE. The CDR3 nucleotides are TGTGCCAGCAGCGTAGTCCCAGGGGATAATTCACCCCTCCACTTT. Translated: CASSVVPGDNSPLHF.

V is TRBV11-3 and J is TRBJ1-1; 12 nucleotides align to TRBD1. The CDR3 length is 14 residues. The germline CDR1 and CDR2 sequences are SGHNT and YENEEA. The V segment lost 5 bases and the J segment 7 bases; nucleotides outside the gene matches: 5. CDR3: CASSQGQGADEAFF. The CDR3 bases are TGTGCCAGCAGCCAGGGACAGGGGGCAGATGAAGCTTTCTTT.

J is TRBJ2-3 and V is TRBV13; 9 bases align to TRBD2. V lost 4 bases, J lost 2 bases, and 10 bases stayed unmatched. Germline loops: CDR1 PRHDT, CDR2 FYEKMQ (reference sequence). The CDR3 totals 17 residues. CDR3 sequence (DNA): TGTGCCAGCAGCTCGCATCCTAGCGGGGCATACACAGATACGCAGTATTTT. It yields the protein CASSSHPSGAYTDTQYF.

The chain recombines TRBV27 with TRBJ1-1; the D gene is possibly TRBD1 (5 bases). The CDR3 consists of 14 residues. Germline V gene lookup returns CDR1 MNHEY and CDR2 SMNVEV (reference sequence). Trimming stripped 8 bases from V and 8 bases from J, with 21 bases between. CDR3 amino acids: CASAGERGAGEAFF. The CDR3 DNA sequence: TGTGCCAGCGCGGGAGAACGGGGCGCTGGCGAAGCTTTCTTT.

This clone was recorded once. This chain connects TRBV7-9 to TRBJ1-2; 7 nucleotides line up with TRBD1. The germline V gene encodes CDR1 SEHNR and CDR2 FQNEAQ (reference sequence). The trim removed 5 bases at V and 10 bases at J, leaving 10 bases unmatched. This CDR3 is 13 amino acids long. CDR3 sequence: CASSNPRGADYTF. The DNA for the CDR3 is TGTGCCAGCAGCAACCCCAGGGGGGCCGACTACACCTTC.